Here is one TCR beta chain with its context. Its cognate antigen is unknown. Distinct nucleotide sequences in the sample also encode this CDR3. Germline loops: CDR1 SGHDN, CDR2 FVKESK. The CDR3 extends over 16 amino acids. V lost 4 bases, J lost 0 bases, and 7 bases stayed unmatched. The entry originates in a study of shared clonotypes between healthy human individuals. Points from the study as a whole: In the sorted subsets, rarefaction showed sequencing was incomplete despite large depth. All-four-donor shared clonotypes had higher generation probabilities than non-shared clonotypes did.

Each of the donors was a healthy adult who was HIV-negative and had not had a recent acute infection or vaccination. It was across several immunoSEQ plates that each subset's genomic DNA was evenly split. Clones were read by immunoSEQ multiplex PCR, and TCRdb kept only the in-frame ones, dropping some. The data hold fewer than 2.5 million clones, with over 85% observed a single time. The clonotype comes from a man in his late teens or twenties in good health. Some clones in this sample may be carry-over from other donors' samples. V and J are TRBV14 and TRBJ2-7; TRBD2 aligns across 9 bases. What was sequenced was naive CD4+ T cells from PBMCs. The subset: CD45RA+ positively selected. The CDR3 nucleotides read TGTGCCAGCAGCCTCCTGGGAGCGGGAGGCTCCTACGAGCAGTACTTC. Translating gives CASSLLGAGGSYEQYF.